The 4 T cell receptor delta chains reported below all come from one sample, sequenced in a study of γδ T cells in repeated Plasmodium falciparum infection. Gammadelta T cells were flow-sorted from PBMC into Vgamma9/Vdelta2+ and Vdelta2-negative populations for bulk analysis. TCRdb re-processed the multiplex PCR reads using CATT. The sample holds tens of thousands of delta-chain clones, approximately 1.7% seen once. Sequencing input: gamma-delta T cells from blood. These receptors all come from a pool of human donors (malaria-infected and uninfected, not separated).

Of note for this clone: Since a far larger clone is one base different, this is likely a read error. This sample also contains other DNA sequences that code for the same CDR3. J is TRDJ1 and V is TRDV1, with D hard to call. In germline, CDR1 is TSWWSYY, CDR2 QGS. There are 16 residues in the CDR3. This chain's CDR3 is CALGGIPVIVADKLIF. The CDR3 DNA sequence: TGTGCTCTTGGGGGAATTCCCGTTATTGTGGCCGATAAGCTCATCTTT.

Turning to this clone: This likely stems from a read error, as it lies one base from a far larger clone. Within the sample, other DNA sequences also encode this same CDR3. V gene TRDV1 combines with J gene TRDJ2, with 8 bases that match TRDD3. This CDR3 region has 24 residues. Germline CDR1 TSWWSYY, CDR2 QGS. The CDR3 sequence is CALGVTPTPRVLGVLRGSTAQLFF. The CDR3 DNA sequence: TGTGCTCTTGGGGTCACTCCTACGCCGAGGGTACTGGGGGTTCTCCGCGGCTCGACAGCGCAACTCTTCTTT.

On this clone: A read error likely explains this, since a far larger clone differs by one base. Additional DNA sequences in this sample encode the identical CDR3. The chain is built from TRDV3 and TRDJ1, with 8 nucleotides matching TRDD3. Germline CDR1 is TVYSNPD and CDR2 is GDNSRS (reference sequence). J gave up 0 bases and V 1 base, and 25 bases lay outside the gene matches. This CDR3 has 21 residues. CDR3 coding DNA: TGTGCCTTTACTAGACCCGAACCCTCTACTGGGGGGTACGCGAACACCGATAAACTCATCTTT. Its protein is CAFTRPEPSTGGYANTDKLIF.

About this clone: The protein that TCRdb holds for this DNA derives from a much larger clone and differs from the translated DNA at residue 11, which likely indicates a read error; the protein shown here is translated from the DNA. The V and J genes are TRDV1 and TRDJ1; 10 positions match TRDD3. TCRdb gives no J gene; it was assigned here by matching the DNA to germline. V lost 2 bases and J lost 4; bases outside the gene matches: 22. Germline CDR1 and CDR2: TSWWSYY and QGS. The length of the CDR3 is 21 residues. Written as DNA, the CDR3 is TGTGCTCTTGGGGAAATTAGGTCCTACCGACACTGGGGGATCCCTTACGATAAACTCATCTTT. Protein sequence: CALGEIRSYRHWGIPYDKLIF.